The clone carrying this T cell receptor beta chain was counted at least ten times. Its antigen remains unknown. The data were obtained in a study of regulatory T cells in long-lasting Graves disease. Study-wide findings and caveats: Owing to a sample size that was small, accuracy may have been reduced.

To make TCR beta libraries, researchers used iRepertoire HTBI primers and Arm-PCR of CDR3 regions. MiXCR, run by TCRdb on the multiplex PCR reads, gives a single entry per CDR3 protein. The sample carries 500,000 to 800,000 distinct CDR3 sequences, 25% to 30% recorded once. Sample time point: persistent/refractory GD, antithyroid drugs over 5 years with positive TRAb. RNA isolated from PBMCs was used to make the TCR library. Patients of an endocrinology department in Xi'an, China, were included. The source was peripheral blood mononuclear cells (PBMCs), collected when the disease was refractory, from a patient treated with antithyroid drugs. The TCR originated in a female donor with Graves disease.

The DNA for the CDR3 is TGTGCCAGCAGTTTTAGACAGCTCAATCAGCCCCAGCATTTT. Translated, it gives CASSFRQLNQPQHF. The chain uses TRBV12-3 or TRBV12-4 and TRBJ1-5; D might be TRBD1 (5 bases). Trimming pared 3 bases from V and 3 bases from J, leaving 9 bases between. The CDR3 is made up of 14 amino acids.